Below, one TCR beta chain is given with its context. Its antigen is undetermined. This sample was taken from a study of T cell repertoires in cytomegalovirus infection. About the research overall: In public TCR beta signatures, there were indications of both CMV infection and matching HLA type. Regarding the study as a whole: HLA-C-restricted CMV-specific TCR beta clonotypes were dominant in the ex vivo response. Summed frequency of public TCR beta families distinguished CMV carriers with the relevant HLA.

The CDR3 consists of 13 residues. V lost 5 bases and J 0 bases, leaving 7 bases between the germline ends. The germline V gene has CDR1 MNHEY and CDR2 SVGEGT. TCRdb fed the reads into MiXCR, producing one record per CDR3 protein. The sample records under 50,000 distinct CDR3 sequences, about a fifth being singletons. The V gene is TRBV6-2 or TRBV6-3, the J gene TRBJ1-1; D call uncertain. This clonotype originated in a human donor in good health (CMV status not recorded). Some clones in this sample may be carry-over from other donors' samples. Sequencing was performed on CD8+ T cells from cultured PBMCs, taken from culture after CMV antigen stimulation. CDR3 sequence: CASSPVMNTEAFF. The CDR3 nucleotides read TGTGCCAGCAGTCCGGTAATGAACACTGAAGCTTTCTTT.